This TCR beta chain was captured by sequencing in a study of identical twins. TCRdb ran MiXCR on the 5' RACE reads and lists one entry per CDR3 protein. The sample has about 300,000 distinct CDR3 sequences; about 12% are singletons. Trimming pared 3 bases from V and 6 bases from J, leaving 18 bases between. CDR1 is SNHLY, CDR2 FYNNEI, per germline. This CDR3 is built from 15 residues. This sample also belongs to another study, concerning yellow fever vaccine responses in identical twins.

The chain employs TRBV2 and TRBJ2-7; D is unresolved. The sequence was collected from a woman aged 18-30 years in good health. Sequenced material: CD8+ T cells sorted from blood. CDR3 coding DNA: TGTGCCAGCAGTGATCCGGGCCTCCTATATGGCGAGCAGTACTTC. Its protein is CASSDPGLLYGEQYF.